The 9 T cell receptor beta chains below all came from one sample that was sequenced in a study of Ad26.COV2.S vaccination and SARS-CoV-2 variants. Treatment specified: 15 to 20 received Ad26.COV2.S at low or high dose, single or two shots; about 5 received placebo; per-sample allocation not given. Collection of the samples took place on day 63 after the first injection of vaccine or placebo. Only in-frame clones appear in the TCRdb table, and some are missing; sequencing was by immunoSEQ multiplex PCR. The repertoire holds approximately 300,000 clones, with around four fifths as singletons. The starting material was peripheral blood, obtained in a trial of Ad26.COV2.S vaccine versus placebo. All receptors derive from a person between 18 and 65 years old who received the Ad26.COV2.S COVID-19 vaccine or a placebo.

The V call is TRBV2, the J call TRBJ2-2; the match to TRBD2 covers 13 bases. The CDR3 is made up of 17 amino acids. Germline V CDR1 and CDR2: SNHLY, FYNNEI. V lost 6 bases and J lost 5; bases outside the gene matches: 9. The CDR3 sequence: CASSIAGLAGVTGELFF. In nucleotides, the CDR3 is TGTGCCAGCAGCATCGCCGGACTAGCGGGGGTAACCGGGGAGCTGTTTTTT. Full variable domain (remainder filled in from reference TRBV2 and TRBJ2-2): EPEVTQTPSHQVTQMGQEVILRCVPISNHLYFYWYRQILGQKVEFLVSFYNNEISEKSEIFDDQFSVERPDGSNFTLKIRSTKLEDSAMYFCASSIAGLAGVTGELFFGEGSRLTVL.

The chain carries TRBV6-5 and TRBJ1-2; D possibly corresponds to TRBD1 (5 bases). The V and J ends lost 2 bases and 2 bases respectively, with 6 bases between them. Germline CDR1 is MNHEY and CDR2 is SVGAGI. The CDR3 runs 13 residues. The CDR3 DNA sequence: TGTGCCAGCAGTTACGACAGCAACTATGGCTACACCTTC. It encodes CASSYDSNYGYTF.

The chain uses TRBV9 and TRBJ1-1; unclear D gene. The CDR3 has 15 residues. V lost 4 bases, J lost 4 bases, and 17 bases lay in between. Germline V gene data show CDR1 as SGDLS and CDR2 as YYNGEE. In DNA, the CDR3 is TGTGCCAGCAGCCCCGCGGCAGGTGGCGGCACTGAAGCTTTCTTT. This codes for CASSPAAGGGTEAFF. The variable domain in full, completed from reference TRBV9 and TRBJ1-1, reads DSGVTQTPKHLITATGQRVTLRCSPRSGDLSVYWYQQSLDQGLQFLIQYYNGEERAKGNILERFSAQQFPDLHSELNLSSLELGDSALYFCASSPAAGGGTEAFFGQGTRLTVV.

The chain recombines TRBV30 with TRBJ2-1; 7 nucleotides align to TRBD1. The ends lost 6 bases at V and 0 bases at J; junction bases unmatched: 5. Germline V gives CDR1 GTSNPN, CDR2 SVGIG (reference sequence). This CDR3 has 14 amino acids. Here the CDR3 DNA reads TGTGCCTGCCCGGACAGGAGCTCCTACAATGAGCAGTTCTTC. It specifies CACPDRSSYNEQFF. Complete variable domain (other parts from reference TRBV30 and TRBJ2-1): SQTIHQWPATLVQPVGSPLSLECTVEGTSNPNLYWYRQAAGRGLQLLFYSVGIGQISSEVPQNLSASRPQDRQFILSSKKLLLSDSGFYLCACPDRSSYNEQFFGPGTRLTVL.

The chain links TRBV9 to TRBJ1-2, with D possibly being TRBD1 (5 bases). The CDR3 spans 13 residues. From germline, CDR1 is SGDLS and CDR2 YYNGEE. Between the trimmed V and J ends, which lost 5 bases and 6 bases, there was a span of 14 bases. The CDR3 protein is CASSLNQGNGYTF. The CDR3 nucleotides read TGTGCCAGCAGTCTTAATCAGGGTAATGGCTACACCTTC.

This clone has just one count. The chain has TRBV4-1 and TRBJ2-3; TRBD1 or TRBD2 may be the D gene (5 bases each). The CDR3 consists of 16 residues. Germline V CDR1 and CDR2: MGHRA, YSYEKL. V was shortened by 0 bases and J by 3 bases, with 13 bases between the two germline ends. The CDR3 nucleotides read TGCGCCAGCAGCCAAGATTTCCGGGGCTTTACAGATACGCAGTATTTT. Protein sequence: CASSQDFRGFTDTQYF.

The rearrangement joins TRBV4-2 to TRBJ2-1; tentative D call: TRBD1 (5 bases). The germline V gene has CDR1 LGHNA and CDR2 YNFKEQ. Trimming removed 4 bases from V and 13 bases from J, with 20 bases in between. This CDR3 is built from 14 residues. The DNA for the CDR3 is TGTGCCAGCAGCCCTTTCCAAGACAGCCATGTACAGTTCTTC. Protein: CASSPFQDSHVQFF.

The chain has TRBV5-5 and TRBJ2-5; D unresolved. CDR3 length: 14 residues. The V end lost 2 bases, the J end lost 2 bases, and 10 bases lay between the germline ends. From germline, CDR1 is SGHKS and CDR2 YYEKEE (reference sequence). The chain's CDR3 is CASSLSWIQETQYF. CDR3 bases: TGTGCCAGCAGCTTATCGTGGATTCAAGAGACCCAGTACTTC.

V gene TRBV10-3 combines with J gene TRBJ1-1, with 10 positions matching TRBD1. The CDR3 is 14 residues long. Germline V lookup: CDR1 ENHRY, CDR2 SYGVKD. The V segment lost 4 bases and the J segment 3 bases; nucleotides outside the gene matches: 2. CDR3 DNA sequence: TGTGCCATCAGTGCTGGACAGGGGGACACTGAAGCTTTCTTT. Its protein is CAISAGQGDTEAFF.